The subject of this entry is one T cell receptor beta chain. With 60 Vbeta and 13 Jbeta primers, the PCR was carried out. The assay was immunoSEQ multiplex PCR, and TCRdb's table has in-frame clones only and misses some. This table has fewer than 200,000 clones, roughly 79% appearing once. This sample is drawn from a study of cytomegalovirus exposure and HLA in healthy donors. Germline V lookup: CDR1 KGHSH, CDR2 LQKENI. Losses at the gene ends were 6 bases for V and 5 bases for J; bases not matched to a gene: 8. This CDR3 region has 15 residues. The sequence was collected from a woman aged 18-29 years in good health and CMV-seropositive. Sequenced: PBMCs. The gene calls are TRBV18 and TRBJ2-1, with 9 bases matching TRBD1. CDR3 bases: TGTGCCAGCTCGCCGACCGGGACAGGGAACAATGAGCAGTTCTTC. Translating it yields CASSPTGTGNNEQFF.